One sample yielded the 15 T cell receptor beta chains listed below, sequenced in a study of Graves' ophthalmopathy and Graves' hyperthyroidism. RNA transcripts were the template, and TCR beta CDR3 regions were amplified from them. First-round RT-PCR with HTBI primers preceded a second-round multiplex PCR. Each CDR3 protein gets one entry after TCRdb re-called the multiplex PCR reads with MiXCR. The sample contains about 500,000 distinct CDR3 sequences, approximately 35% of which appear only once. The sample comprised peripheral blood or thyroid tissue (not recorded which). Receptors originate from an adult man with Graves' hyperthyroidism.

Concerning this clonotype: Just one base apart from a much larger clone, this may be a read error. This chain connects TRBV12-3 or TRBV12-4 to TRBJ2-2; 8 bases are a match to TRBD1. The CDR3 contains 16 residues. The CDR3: CACSSWTGMVAGELFF. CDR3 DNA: TGTGCCTGCAGTTCCTGGACAGGGATGGTGGCCGGGGAGCTGTTTTTT.

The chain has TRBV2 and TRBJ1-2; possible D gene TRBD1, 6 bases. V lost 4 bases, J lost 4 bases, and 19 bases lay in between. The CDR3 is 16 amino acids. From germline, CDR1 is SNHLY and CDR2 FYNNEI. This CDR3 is CASSARSGGDSYGYTF. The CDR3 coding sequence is TGTGCCAGCAGTGCTAGGTCGGGGGGCGATAGCTATGGCTACACCTTC. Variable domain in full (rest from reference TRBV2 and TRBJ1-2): EPEVTQTPSHQVTQMGQEVILRCVPISNHLYFYWYRQILGQKVEFLVSFYNNEISEKSEIFDDQFSVERPDGSNFTLKIRSTKLEDSAMYFCASSARSGGDSYGYTFGSGTRLTVV.

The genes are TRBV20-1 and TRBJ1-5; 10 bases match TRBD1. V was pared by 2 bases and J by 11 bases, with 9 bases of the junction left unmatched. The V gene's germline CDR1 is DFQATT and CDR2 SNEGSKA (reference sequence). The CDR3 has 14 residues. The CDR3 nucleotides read TGCAGTGCTAGAAAGGGACAGGGGCCAGAGACCCAGCATTTT. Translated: CSARKGQGPETQHF.

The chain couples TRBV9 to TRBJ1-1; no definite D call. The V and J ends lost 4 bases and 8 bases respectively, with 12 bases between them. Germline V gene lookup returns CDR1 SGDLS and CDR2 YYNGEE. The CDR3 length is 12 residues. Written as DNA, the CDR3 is TGTGCCAGCAGCTTAGGGATAGGGGAAGCTTTCTTT. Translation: CASSLGIGEAFF.

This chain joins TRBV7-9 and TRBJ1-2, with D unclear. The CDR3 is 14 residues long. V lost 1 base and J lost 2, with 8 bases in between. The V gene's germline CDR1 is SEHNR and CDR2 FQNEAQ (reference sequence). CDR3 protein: CASSLGGVNYGYTF. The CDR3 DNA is TGTGCCAGCAGCTTAGGTGGGGTCAACTATGGCTACACCTTC.

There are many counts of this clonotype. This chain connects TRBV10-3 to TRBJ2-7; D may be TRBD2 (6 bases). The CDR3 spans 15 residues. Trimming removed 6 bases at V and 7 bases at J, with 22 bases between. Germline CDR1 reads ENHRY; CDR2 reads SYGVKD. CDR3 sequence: CAIRRDGAPFGEQYF. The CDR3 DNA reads TGTGCCATCAGGCGGGATGGGGCCCCCTTCGGGGAGCAGTACTTC.

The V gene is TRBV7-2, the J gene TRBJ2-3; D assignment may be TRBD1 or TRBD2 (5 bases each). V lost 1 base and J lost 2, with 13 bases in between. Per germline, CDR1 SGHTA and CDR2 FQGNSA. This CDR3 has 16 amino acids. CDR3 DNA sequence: TGTGCCAGCAGCTTAGTTGGGACGGCATCCACAGATACGCAGTATTTT. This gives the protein CASSLVGTASTDTQYF.

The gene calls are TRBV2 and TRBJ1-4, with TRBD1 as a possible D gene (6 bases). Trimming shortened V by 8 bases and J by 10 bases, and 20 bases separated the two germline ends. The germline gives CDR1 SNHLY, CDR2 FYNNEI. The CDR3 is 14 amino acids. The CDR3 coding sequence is TGTGCCAGCGGAGGGGGACTAGCGGGTGGAAAACTGTTTTTT. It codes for CASGGGLAGGKLFF.

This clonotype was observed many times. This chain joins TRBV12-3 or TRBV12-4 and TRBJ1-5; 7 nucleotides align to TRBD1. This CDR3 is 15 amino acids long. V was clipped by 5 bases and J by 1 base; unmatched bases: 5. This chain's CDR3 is CASSPRQGSNQPQHF. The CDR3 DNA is TGTGCCAGCAGTCCTAGACAGGGCAGCAATCAGCCCCAGCATTTT.

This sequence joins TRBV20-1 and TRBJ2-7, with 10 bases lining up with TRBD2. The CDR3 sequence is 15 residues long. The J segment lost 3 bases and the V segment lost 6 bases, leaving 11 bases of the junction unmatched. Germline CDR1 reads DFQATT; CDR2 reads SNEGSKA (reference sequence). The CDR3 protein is CSAHARTSGNYEQYF. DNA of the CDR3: TGCAGTGCCCACGCCCGGACTAGCGGTAACTACGAGCAGTACTTC.

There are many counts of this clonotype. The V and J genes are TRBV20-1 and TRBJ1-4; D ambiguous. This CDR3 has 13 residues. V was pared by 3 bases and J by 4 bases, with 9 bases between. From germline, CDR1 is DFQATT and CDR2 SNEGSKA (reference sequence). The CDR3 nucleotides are TGCAGTGCTAGGGTAGACGGTAATGAAAAACTGTTTTTT. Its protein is CSARVDGNEKLFF.

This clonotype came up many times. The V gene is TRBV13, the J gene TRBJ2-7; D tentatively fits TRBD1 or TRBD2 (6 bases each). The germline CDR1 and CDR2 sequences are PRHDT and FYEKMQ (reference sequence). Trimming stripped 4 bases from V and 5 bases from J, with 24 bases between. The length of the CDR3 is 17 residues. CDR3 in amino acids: CASSYDAGGGGQHEQYF. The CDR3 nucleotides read TGTGCCAGCAGCTACGACGCTGGTGGTGGGGGGCAGCACGAGCAGTACTTC. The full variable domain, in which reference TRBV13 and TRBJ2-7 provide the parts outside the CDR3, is AAGVIQSPRHLIKEKRETATLKCYPIPRHDTVYWYQQGPGQDPQFLISFYEKMQSDKGSIPDRFSAQQFSDYHSELNMSSLELGDSALYFCASSYDAGGGGQHEQYFGPGTRLTVT.

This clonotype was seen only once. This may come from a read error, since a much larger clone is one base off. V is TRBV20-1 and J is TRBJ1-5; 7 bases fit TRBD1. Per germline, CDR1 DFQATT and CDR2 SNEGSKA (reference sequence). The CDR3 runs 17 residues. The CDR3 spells CSAGDGRGHYSNQPQHF. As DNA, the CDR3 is TGCAGTGCTGGAGATGGAAGGGGGCATTATAGCAATCAGCCCCAGCATTTT.

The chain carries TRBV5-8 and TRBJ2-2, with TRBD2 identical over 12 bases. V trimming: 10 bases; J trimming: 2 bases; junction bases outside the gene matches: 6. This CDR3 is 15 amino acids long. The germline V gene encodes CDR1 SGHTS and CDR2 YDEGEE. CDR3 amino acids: CASLAGGPNTGELFF. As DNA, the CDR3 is TGTGCCTCCCTAGCGGGGGGGCCAAACACCGGGGAGCTGTTTTTT.

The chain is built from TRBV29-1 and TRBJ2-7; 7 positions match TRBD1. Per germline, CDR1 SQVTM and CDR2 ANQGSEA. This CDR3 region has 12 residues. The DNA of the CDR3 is TGCGGCGCGGCGGACAGGTCCTACGAGCAGTACTTC. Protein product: CGAADRSYEQYF.